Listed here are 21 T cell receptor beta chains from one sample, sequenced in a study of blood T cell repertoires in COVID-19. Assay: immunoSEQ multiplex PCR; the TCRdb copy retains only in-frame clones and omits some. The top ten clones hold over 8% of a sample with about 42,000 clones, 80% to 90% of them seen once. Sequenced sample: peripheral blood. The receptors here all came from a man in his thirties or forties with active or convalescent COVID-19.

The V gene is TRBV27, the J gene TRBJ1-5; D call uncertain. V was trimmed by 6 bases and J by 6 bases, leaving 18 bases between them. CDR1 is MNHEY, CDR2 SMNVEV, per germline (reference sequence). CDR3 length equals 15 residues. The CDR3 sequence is CASSRDGFLGQPQHF. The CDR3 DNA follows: TGTGCCAGCAGCCGCGACGGGTTCTTAGGTCAGCCCCAGCATTTT.

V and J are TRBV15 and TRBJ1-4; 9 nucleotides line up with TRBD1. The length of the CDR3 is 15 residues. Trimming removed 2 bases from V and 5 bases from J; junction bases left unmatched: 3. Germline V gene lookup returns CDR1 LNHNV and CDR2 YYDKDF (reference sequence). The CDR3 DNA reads TGTGCCACCAGCAGAAACAGGGGGCGGAATGAAAAACTGTTTTTT. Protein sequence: CATSRNRGRNEKLFF.

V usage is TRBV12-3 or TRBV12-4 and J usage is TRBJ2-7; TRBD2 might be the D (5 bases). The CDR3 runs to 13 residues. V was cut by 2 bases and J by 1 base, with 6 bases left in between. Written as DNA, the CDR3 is TGTGCCAGCAGTTTATCGGGGTCCTACGAGCAGTACTTC. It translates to CASSLSGSYEQYF.

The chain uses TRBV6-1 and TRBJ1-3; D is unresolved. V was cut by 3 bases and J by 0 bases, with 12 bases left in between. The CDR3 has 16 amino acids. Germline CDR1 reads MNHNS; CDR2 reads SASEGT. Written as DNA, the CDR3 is TGTGCCAGCAGTGATCAGCCATCTAGCTCTGGAAACACCATATATTTT. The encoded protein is CASSDQPSSSGNTIYF.

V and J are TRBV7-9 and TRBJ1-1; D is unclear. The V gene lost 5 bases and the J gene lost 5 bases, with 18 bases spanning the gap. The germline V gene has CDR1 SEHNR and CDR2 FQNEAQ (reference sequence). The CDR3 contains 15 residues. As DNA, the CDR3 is TGTGCCAGCAGCACCCCGGAGATGGGTGGGACTGAAGCTTTCTTT. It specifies CASSTPEMGGTEAFF.

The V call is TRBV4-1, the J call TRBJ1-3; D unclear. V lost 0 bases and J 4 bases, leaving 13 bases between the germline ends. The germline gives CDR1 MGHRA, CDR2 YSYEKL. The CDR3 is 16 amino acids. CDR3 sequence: CASSQESRGGGNTIYF. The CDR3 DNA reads TGCGCCAGCAGCCAAGAATCCCGGGGAGGCGGAAACACCATATATTTT.

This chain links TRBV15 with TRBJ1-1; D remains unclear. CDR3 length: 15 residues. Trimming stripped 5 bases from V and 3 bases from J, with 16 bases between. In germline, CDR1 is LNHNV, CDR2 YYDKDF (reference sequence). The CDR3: CATSPRERVHTEAFF. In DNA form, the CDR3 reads TGTGCCACCAGCCCCCGGGAGAGGGTACACACTGAAGCTTTCTTT.

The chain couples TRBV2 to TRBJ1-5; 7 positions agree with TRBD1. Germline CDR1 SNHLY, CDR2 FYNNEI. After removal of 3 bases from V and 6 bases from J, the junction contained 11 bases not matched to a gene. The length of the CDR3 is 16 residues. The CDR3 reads CASSDGIQGMGQPQHF. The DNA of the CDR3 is TGTGCCAGCAGTGATGGGATACAGGGGATGGGTCAGCCCCAGCATTTT. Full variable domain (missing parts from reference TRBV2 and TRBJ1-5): EPEVTQTPSHQVTQMGQEVILRCVPISNHLYFYWYRQILGQKVEFLVSFYNNEISEKSEIFDDQFSVERPDGSNFTLKIRSTKLEDSAMYFCASSDGIQGMGQPQHFGDGTRLSIL.

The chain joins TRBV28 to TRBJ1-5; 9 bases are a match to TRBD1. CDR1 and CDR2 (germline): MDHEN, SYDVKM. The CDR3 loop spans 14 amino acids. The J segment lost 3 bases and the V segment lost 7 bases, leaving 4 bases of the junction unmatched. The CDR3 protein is CASIRTGVNQPQHF. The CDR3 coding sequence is TGTGCCAGCATTAGGACAGGGGTCAATCAGCCCCAGCATTTT. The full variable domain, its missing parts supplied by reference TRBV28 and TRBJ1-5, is DVKVTQSSRYLVKRTGEKVFLECVQDMDHENMFWYRQDPGLGLRLIYFSYDVKMKEKGDIPEGYSVSREKKERFSLILESASTNQTSMYLCASIRTGVNQPQHFGDGTRLSIL.

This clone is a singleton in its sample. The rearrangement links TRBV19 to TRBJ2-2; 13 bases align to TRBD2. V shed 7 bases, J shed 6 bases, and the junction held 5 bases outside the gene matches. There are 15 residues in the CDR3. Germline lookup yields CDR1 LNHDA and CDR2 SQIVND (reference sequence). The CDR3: CASKWTSGSPGELFF. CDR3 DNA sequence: TGTGCCAGTAAATGGACTAGCGGGAGCCCCGGGGAGCTGTTTTTT.

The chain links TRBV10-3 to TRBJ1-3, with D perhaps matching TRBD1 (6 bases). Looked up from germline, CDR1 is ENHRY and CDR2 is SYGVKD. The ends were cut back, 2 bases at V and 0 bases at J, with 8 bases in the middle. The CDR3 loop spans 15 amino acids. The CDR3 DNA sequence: TGTGCCATCAGTGAGGGACAGCTCTCTGGAAACACCATATATTTT. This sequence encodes CAISEGQLSGNTIYF.

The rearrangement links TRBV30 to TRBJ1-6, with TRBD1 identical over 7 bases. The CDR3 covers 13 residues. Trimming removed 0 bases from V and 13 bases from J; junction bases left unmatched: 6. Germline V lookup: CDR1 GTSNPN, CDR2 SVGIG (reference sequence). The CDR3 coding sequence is TGTGCCTGGAGTGTACAGGGGAGTAGGCCCCTCCACTTT. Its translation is CAWSVQGSRPLHF.

In DNA, the CDR3 is TGTGCCAGTAGTATAGGGGAGGGCTCCTACAATGAGCAGTTCTTC. It codes for CASSIGEGSYNEQFF. V gene TRBV19 combines with J gene TRBJ2-1; 7 bases match TRBD2. Germline V gene data show CDR1 as LNHDA and CDR2 as SQIVND (reference sequence). V dropped 1 base and J dropped 0; count of bases not matched to a gene: 0. CDR3 length: 15 amino acids.

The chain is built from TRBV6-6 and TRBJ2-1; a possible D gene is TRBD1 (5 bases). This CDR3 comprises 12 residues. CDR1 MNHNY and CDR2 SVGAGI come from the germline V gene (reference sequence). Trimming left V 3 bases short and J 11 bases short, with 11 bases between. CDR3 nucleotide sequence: TGTGCCAGCAGTTATGTGATGGGGCAGCAGTTCTTC. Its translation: CASSYVMGQQFF.

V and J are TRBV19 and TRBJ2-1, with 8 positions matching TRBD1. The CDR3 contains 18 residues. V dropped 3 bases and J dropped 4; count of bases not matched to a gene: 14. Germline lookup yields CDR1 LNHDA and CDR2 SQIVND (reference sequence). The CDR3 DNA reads TGTGCCAGTAGTATTGGTCCTACACAGGGGGGCCGATACAATGAGCAGTTCTTC. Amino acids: CASSIGPTQGGRYNEQFF.

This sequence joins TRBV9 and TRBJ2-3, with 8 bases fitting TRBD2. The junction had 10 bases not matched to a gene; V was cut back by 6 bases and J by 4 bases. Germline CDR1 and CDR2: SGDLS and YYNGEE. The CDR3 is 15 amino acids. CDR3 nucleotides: TGTGCCAGCAACCGTGACGGGGGGGTCCCAGATACGCAGTATTTT. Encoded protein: CASNRDGGVPDTQYF.

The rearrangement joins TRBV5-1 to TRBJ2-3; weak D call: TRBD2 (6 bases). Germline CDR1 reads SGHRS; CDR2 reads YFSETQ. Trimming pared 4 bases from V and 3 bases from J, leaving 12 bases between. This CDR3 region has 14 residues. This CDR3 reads CASSRRTITDTQYF. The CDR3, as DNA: TGCGCCAGCAGCCGTAGGACTATTACAGATACGCAGTATTTT.

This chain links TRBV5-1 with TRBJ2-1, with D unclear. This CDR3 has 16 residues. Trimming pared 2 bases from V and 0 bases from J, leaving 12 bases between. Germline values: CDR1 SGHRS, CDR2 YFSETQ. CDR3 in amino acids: CASSFMTPSSYNEQFF. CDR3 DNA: TGCGCCAGCAGCTTTATGACACCAAGCTCCTACAATGAGCAGTTCTTC.

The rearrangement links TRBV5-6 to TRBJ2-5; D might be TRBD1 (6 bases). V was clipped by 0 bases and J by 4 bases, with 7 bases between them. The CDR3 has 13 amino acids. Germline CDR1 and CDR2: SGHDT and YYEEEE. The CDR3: CASSLAGAETQYF. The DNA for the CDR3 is TGTGCCAGCAGCTTGGCAGGGGCAGAGACCCAGTACTTC.

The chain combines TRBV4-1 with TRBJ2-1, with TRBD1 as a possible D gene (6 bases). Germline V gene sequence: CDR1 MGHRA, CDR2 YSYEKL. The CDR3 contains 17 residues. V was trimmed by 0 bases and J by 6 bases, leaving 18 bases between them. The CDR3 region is CASSQEFWGPGVNEQFF. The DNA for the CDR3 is TGCGCCAGCAGCCAAGAATTCTGGGGGCCGGGCGTCAATGAGCAGTTCTTC.

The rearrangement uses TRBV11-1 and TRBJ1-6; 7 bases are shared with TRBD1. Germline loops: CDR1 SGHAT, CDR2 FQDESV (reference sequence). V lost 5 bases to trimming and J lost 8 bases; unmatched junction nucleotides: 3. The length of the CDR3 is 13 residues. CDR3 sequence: CASSLGTDSPLHF. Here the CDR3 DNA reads TGTGCCAGCAGCCTCGGGACAGATTCACCCCTCCACTTT.